This passage covers 5 T cell receptor beta chains from one sample sequenced in a study of shared clonotypes between healthy human individuals. Sequenced by immunoSEQ multiplex PCR; TCRdb stores in-frame clones only, minus some. The table lists roughly 890,000 clones, over 90% of them singletons. CD45RO negativity and positive selection for CCR7 defined naive CD8 cells, a population that excluded terminally differentiated effector memory CD45RA+ cells. The sample was naive CD8+ T cells sorted from blood. These receptor sequences come from a young man in good health.

A note on this clone: This sample includes further DNA sequences coding for the same CDR3. The chain recombines TRBV7-9 with TRBJ2-7, with D perhaps matching TRBD1 (6 bases). V shed 3 bases and J shed 0 bases, with 9 bases lying between them. Germline V CDR1 and CDR2: SEHNR, FQNEAQ (reference sequence). The CDR3 consists of 14 residues. The CDR3 sequence is CASSLDSSSYEQYF. As DNA, the CDR3 is TGTGCCAGCAGCTTGGACAGCAGCTCCTACGAGCAGTACTTC.

This clone was detected only once. This sample includes further DNA sequences coding for the same CDR3. The chain couples TRBV7-9 to TRBJ2-2, with unresolved D. Trimming stripped 1 base from V and 3 bases from J, with 9 bases between. The CDR3 length is 15 residues. Germline CDR1 and CDR2: SEHNR and FQNEAQ (reference sequence). CDR3 DNA sequence: TGTGCCAGCAGCTTAGGTCCTGGGGACACCGGGGAGCTGTTTTTT. As protein: CASSLGPGDTGELFF.

With respect to this clone: The sample contains more than one DNA sequence encoding this CDR3. The genes are TRBV2 and TRBJ2-7, with 7 bases fitting TRBD1. V shed 8 bases, J shed 3 bases, and the junction held 4 bases outside the gene matches. This CDR3 has 12 residues. Germline V gives CDR1 SNHLY, CDR2 FYNNEI. CDR3: CASRDRVYEQYF. CDR3 nucleotide sequence: TGTGCCAGCCGGGACAGAGTCTACGAGCAGTACTTC.

With respect to this clone: The sample contains more than one DNA sequence encoding this CDR3. This chain joins TRBV7-9 and TRBJ2-7; 10 bases match TRBD2. There are 14 residues in the CDR3. Losses at the gene ends were 5 bases for V and 2 bases for J; bases not matched to a gene: 3. Germline V gene lookup returns CDR1 SEHNR and CDR2 FQNEAQ (reference sequence). CDR3: CASSPGLAAYEQYF. The CDR3 DNA follows: TGTGCCAGCAGCCCCGGACTAGCGGCCTACGAGCAGTACTTC.

This chain links TRBV6-1 with TRBJ1-1; D call uncertain. Germline V gene sequence: CDR1 MNHNS, CDR2 SASEGT. The CDR3 covers 14 residues. Trimming pared 1 base from V and 2 bases from J, leaving 8 bases between. The CDR3 sequence is CASSEEGYNTEAFF. CDR3 DNA: TGTGCCAGCAGTGAAGAGGGCTATAACACTGAAGCTTTCTTT.